The 29 T cell receptor beta chains below all came from one sample that was sequenced in a study of metastatic and nonmetastatic thyroid tumors. Prior to thyroid surgery, none of the patients had received any treatment. TCRdb reprocessed the PCR reads using MiXCR. The sample shows about 24,000 clones, around a fifth of them seen only once. The sample taken for sequencing was blood. All receptors come from a male donor with papillary thyroid cancer or a benign thyroid nodule (not recorded which). Some clones in this sample may be carry-over from other donors' samples.

This clone was seen ten or more times. The rearrangement links TRBV7-9 to TRBJ2-7; 8 bases are a match to TRBD1. The CDR3 spans 14 residues. The J segment lost 5 bases and the V segment lost 10 bases, leaving 13 bases of the junction unmatched. Germline loops: CDR1 SEHNR, CDR2 FQNEAQ (reference sequence). For the CDR3, the DNA is TGTGCCATCACCAGGACAGGGTATGGCAACGAGCAGTACTTC. Translated: CAITRTGYGNEQYF.

This clone was recorded at least ten times. CDR3 protein: CSARYSQETQYF. Here the CDR3 DNA reads TGCAGTGCTAGGTACAGTCAAGAGACCCAGTACTTC. V is TRBV20-1 and J is TRBJ2-5; D call uncertain. CDR1 is DFQATT, CDR2 SNEGSKA, per germline (reference sequence). The CDR3 extends over 12 amino acids. V lost 3 bases to trimming and J lost 2 bases, with 7 bases between them.

This clone was seen ten or more times. This CDR3 is CASSFGQAYNEQFF. CDR3 in DNA: TGTGCCAGCAGTTTCGGACAGGCATACAATGAGCAGTTCTTC. J is TRBJ2-1 and V is TRBV27; 7 bases agree with TRBD1. Germline-derived CDR1 and CDR2 are MNHEY and SMNVEV (reference sequence). The CDR3 consists of 14 residues. The V gene end was trimmed by 3 bases and the J gene end by 4 bases; junction bases not matched to a gene: 3.

This clone was observed at least ten times. J is TRBJ2-5 and V is TRBV6-1, with TRBD2 matching over 10 bases. The germline V gene encodes CDR1 MNHNS and CDR2 SASEGT. The CDR3 sequence is 17 residues long. V was pared by 1 base and J by 6 bases, with 11 bases of the junction left unmatched. Here the CDR3 DNA reads TGTGCCAGCAGTGAAGAACTTGTACTAGCGGGAATGAAGACCCAGTACTTC. Translation: CASSEELVLAGMKTQYF.

This clone was detected many times. V gene TRBV11-2 combines with J gene TRBJ2-3, with 9 bases aligning to TRBD2. CDR1 and CDR2 from the germline V gene are SGHAT and FQNNGV. This CDR3 comprises 17 residues. Trimming removed 6 bases from V and 5 bases from J; junction bases left unmatched: 15. CDR3 region: CASSSTIIAGAIDTQYF. The CDR3 DNA follows: TGTGCCAGCAGTTCTACAATTATAGCGGGAGCGATAGATACGCAGTATTTT.

This clone has just one count. This clone may be a read error of a much larger clone one base away. This chain connects TRBV9 to TRBJ2-1; TRBD2 agrees at 14 bases. From germline, CDR1 is SGDLS and CDR2 YYNGEE. The trim removed 4 bases at V and 13 bases at J, leaving 10 bases unmatched. This CDR3 has 15 amino acids. CDR3 residues: CASSWTSGRIPEQFF. In nucleotides, the CDR3 is TGTGCCAGCAGCTGGACTAGCGGGAGGATTCCTGAACAGTTCTTC.

As for this clone: One end of the junction fails to match germline, which may point to a read error. The V and J genes are TRBV7-8 and TRBJ1-6; D call uncertain. CDR3 length: 15 residues. CDR1 SGHVS and CDR2 FQNEAQ come from the germline V gene. The CDR3 coding sequence is TGTGCCAGCGGCCCGGGCCCTCGCTCCAATTCACCCCCCCACTTT. Its protein product is CASGPGPRSNSPPHF.

The gene calls are TRBV6-1 and TRBJ1-1; D not certain. The length of the CDR3 is 13 residues. V lost 6 bases and J 2 bases, leaving 10 bases between the germline ends. Germline V gene data show CDR1 as MNHNS and CDR2 as SASEGT. The CDR3 DNA reads TGTGCCAGCAGGTTCGGAACAAACACTGAAGCTTTCTTT. Protein: CASRFGTNTEAFF.

This clone was found many times. J is TRBJ2-3 and V is TRBV11-1; D call uncertain. The CDR3 runs to 12 residues. The V and J ends lost 5 bases and 0 bases respectively, with 3 bases between them. Germline assignment: CDR1 SGHAT and CDR2 FQDESV (reference sequence). The CDR3 sequence: CASSLSTDTQYF. CDR3 DNA sequence: TGTGCCAGCAGCCTCAGCACAGATACGCAGTATTTT.

The chain couples TRBV20-1 to TRBJ2-5; D gene ambiguous. The CDR3 is 14 residues long. Germline V gene sequence: CDR1 DFQATT, CDR2 SNEGSKA (reference sequence). V lost 0 bases, J lost 3 bases, and 11 bases lay in between. The CDR3 loop reads CSARDDQLKETQYF. The DNA of the CDR3 is TGCAGTGCTAGAGATGACCAACTAAAAGAGACCCAGTACTTC.

This chain joins TRBV5-1 and TRBJ2-1, with D perhaps matching TRBD1 (6 bases). This CDR3 comprises 15 residues. The germline V gene has CDR1 SGHRS and CDR2 YFSETQ. Between the trimmed V and J ends, which lost 6 bases and 6 bases, there was a span of 19 bases. CDR3 DNA sequence: TGCGCCAGCATCCCTGCGACAGGTTCACGCAATGAGCAGTTCTTC. Translating it yields CASIPATGSRNEQFF.

This clone was counted only a few times. The chain links TRBV6-1 to TRBJ2-7, with TRBD2 as a possible D gene (5 bases). This CDR3 comprises 14 residues. The germline V gene has CDR1 MNHNS and CDR2 SASEGT. Trimming cost V 7 bases and J 4 bases, with 17 bases left between them. CDR3 DNA: TGTGCCAGCACCCCAAGAGTTCCGGGGTACGAGCAGTACTTC. It translates to CASTPRVPGYEQYF.

In its sample, this clone was seen many times. The J gene is TRBJ1-2, the V gene TRBV20-1, with a tentative D call TRBD1 (5 bases). With 6 bases removed from V and 3 bases from J, the gap between germline ends came to 14 bases. The germline V gene has CDR1 DFQATT and CDR2 SNEGSKA (reference sequence). This CDR3 spans 13 amino acids. As DNA, the CDR3 is TGCAGTGCCCCGTATGGGGGAGACTATGGCTACACCTTC. Amino acids: CSAPYGGDYGYTF.

Details on this clone: This CDR3 is also generated by other DNA sequences in the sample. The rearrangement uses TRBV5-1 and TRBJ1-6, with TRBD1 as a possible D gene (5 bases). This CDR3 has 13 residues. Germline V lookup: CDR1 SGHRS, CDR2 YFSETQ. V shed 4 bases and J shed 10 bases, with 12 bases lying between them. CDR3 sequence reads: CASSNGRDSPLHF. Written as DNA, the CDR3 is TGCGCCAGCAGCAACGGTCGGGACTCACCCCTCCACTTT.

V gene TRBV6-2 or TRBV6-3 combines with J gene TRBJ2-3, with TRBD1 matching 10 bases. Germline V CDR1 and CDR2: MNHEY, SVGEGT. V shed 5 bases, J shed 4 bases, and the junction held 3 bases outside the gene matches. CDR3 length: 14 amino acids. The CDR3 sequence is CASSPGTGADTQYF. The CDR3 bases are TGTGCCAGCAGTCCCGGGACAGGGGCAGATACGCAGTATTTT.

V is TRBV11-3 and J is TRBJ2-6; no firm D call. The CDR3 is made up of 15 amino acids. V was pared by 1 base and J by 1 base, with 5 bases between. Germline V gene sequence: CDR1 SGHNT, CDR2 YENEEA. This CDR3 is CASSLGPSGANVLTF. DNA for the CDR3: TGTGCCAGCAGCTTAGGACCTTCTGGGGCCAACGTCCTGACTTTC.

The V gene is TRBV5-1, the J gene TRBJ2-7; 7 positions agree with TRBD2. Losses at the gene ends were 4 bases for V and 7 bases for J; bases not matched to a gene: 11. Germline CDR1 and CDR2: SGHRS and YFSETQ. The CDR3 contains 14 residues. CDR3 amino acids: CASSTLAGVEEQYF. The CDR3 coding sequence is TGCGCCAGCAGCACCCTTGCGGGAGTAGAAGAGCAGTACTTC.

This clone is categorized as medium-sized. The CDR3 loop reads CASSGTGYSYEQYF. The CDR3, as DNA: TGTGCCAGCAGTGGGACAGGGTACTCCTACGAGCAGTACTTC. The chain carries TRBV28 and TRBJ2-7; 9 bases are a match to TRBD1. The germline V gene has CDR1 MDHEN and CDR2 SYDVKM. J was trimmed by 0 bases and V by 5 bases; bases with no gene match: 2. This CDR3 contains 14 residues.

This clone occurred a few times. The V call is TRBV20-1, the J call TRBJ2-7; 8 bases match TRBD1. V was clipped by 5 bases and J by 3 bases; unmatched bases: 9. The CDR3 is 14 amino acids. Germline V gene lookup returns CDR1 DFQATT and CDR2 SNEGSKA (reference sequence). CDR3 nucleotide sequence: TGCAGTGCTGTCACCGGGACAGGCTACTACGAGCAGTACTTC. This gives the protein CSAVTGTGYYEQYF.

This chain joins TRBV4-1 and TRBJ2-7, with D possibly being TRBD1 (6 bases). Per germline, CDR1 MGHRA and CDR2 YSYEKL. Between the trimmed V and J ends, which lost 0 bases and 3 bases, there was a span of 12 bases. The CDR3 runs 15 residues. The chain's CDR3 is CASSQEIAGVYEQYF. The CDR3 DNA follows: TGCGCCAGCAGCCAAGAGATTGCAGGGGTCTACGAGCAGTACTTC.

The V gene is TRBV12-3 or TRBV12-4, the J gene TRBJ2-3; perhaps D is TRBD1 or TRBD2 (6 bases each). V lost 6 bases, J lost 4 bases, and 20 bases lay in between. The CDR3 has 16 amino acids. The CDR3 loop is CASRFRDWGAPDTQYF. Written as DNA, the CDR3 is TGTGCCAGCAGATTCCGGGACTGGGGGGCCCCAGATACGCAGTATTTT.

At least ten counts were recorded for this clone. The chain couples TRBV27 to TRBJ1-1; 10 positions agree with TRBD1. The CDR3 has 15 amino acids. Germline V gene data show CDR1 as MNHEY and CDR2 as SMNVEV (reference sequence). Trimming took 4 bases from V and 4 from J; bases not matched to a gene: 6. The CDR3 protein is CASSSRDRGTTEAFF. The CDR3 nucleotides are TGTGCCAGCAGTTCCCGGGACAGGGGAACCACTGAAGCTTTCTTT.

A note on this clone: It may be a read error: a sequence one base away is much more abundant. Other DNA sequences in this sample translate to the same CDR3. V and J are TRBV20-1 and TRBJ2-1; D unclear. CDR1 DFQATT and CDR2 SNEGSKA come from the germline V gene (reference sequence). There are 10 residues in the CDR3. CDR3 DNA: TGCATCCTAGTGGGTAATGAGCAGTTCTTC. It specifies CILVGNEQFF.

This clone was seen repeatedly, ten times or more. The rearrangement links TRBV20-1 to TRBJ1-5; TRBD1 aligns across 9 bases. J lost 7 bases, V lost 2 bases, and 6 bases had no gene match. Germline loops: CDR1 DFQATT, CDR2 SNEGSKA (reference sequence). This CDR3 has 14 residues. The CDR3 DNA sequence: TGCAGTGCTAGACCGGACAGGGGAGTCCAGCCCCAGCATTTT. It is translated as CSARPDRGVQPQHF.

The count of this clone is one. V and J are TRBV3-1 and TRBJ2-1; 9 bases are a match to TRBD2. Germline-derived CDR1 and CDR2 are LGHDT and YNNKEL (reference sequence). The CDR3 runs 18 residues. After removal of 2 bases from V and 7 bases from J, the junction contained 15 bases not matched to a gene. CDR3 sequence: CASSQSLAGQGRSNEQFF. The CDR3 nucleotides read TGTGCCAGCAGCCAAAGTCTAGCGGGACAAGGGCGGTCGAATGAGCAGTTCTTC.

This clone is medium-sized (0.01 to 0.1%) by share. The V and J genes are TRBV5-5 and TRBJ1-6, with D hard to call. This CDR3 has 15 residues. Germline V CDR1 and CDR2: SGHKS, YYEKEE (reference sequence). The V gene lost 3 bases and the J gene lost 8 bases, with 15 bases spanning the gap. CDR3 residues: CASSSLMGSDSPLHF. The CDR3 DNA sequence: TGTGCCAGCAGCTCCCTCATGGGCTCGGATTCACCCCTCCACTTT.

Points on this clone: Germline is not matched at one junction end, which may reflect a read error. The chain is built from TRBV11-2 and TRBJ2-3; D is perhaps TRBD1 (5 bases). The CDR3 runs 16 residues. CDR1 SGHAT and CDR2 FQNNGV come from the germline V gene. The DNA for the CDR3 is TGTGCCAGCAACTTAACCTTCAGGGTAATCACAGATACACAGTATTTT. Its translation is CASNLTFRVITDTQYF.

This clone was counted ten times or more. This sequence joins TRBV20-1 and TRBJ2-5; D is perhaps TRBD1 or TRBD2 (5 bases each). The V end lost 4 bases, the J end lost 1 base, and 13 bases lay between the germline ends. This CDR3 is built from 14 residues. Germline V gives CDR1 DFQATT, CDR2 SNEGSKA (reference sequence). CDR3 in amino acids: CSANRDQPQETQYF. The CDR3 DNA is TGCAGTGCTAACCGGGACCAACCCCAAGAGACCCAGTACTTC.

The chain links TRBV7-2 to TRBJ1-3, with D unresolved. CDR1 and CDR2 (germline): SGHTA, FQGNSA. This CDR3 has 15 amino acids. V was trimmed by 4 bases and J by 4 bases, leaving 14 bases between them. The CDR3 protein is CASSWTEVRGNTIYF. The CDR3 region has the DNA TGTGCCAGCAGCTGGACGGAAGTGCGCGGAAACACCATATATTTT.